A selection of T cell receptor beta chains follows, all from one sample in a study of T cells in Graves' hyperthyroidism and ophthalmopathy. TCRdb re-derived calls from the multiplex PCR reads in MiXCR, one entry per CDR3 protein. The repertoire holds hundreds of thousands of distinct CDR3 sequences, with around 14% as singletons. The specimen was blood. The receptors here all came from a woman in her twenties or thirties with Graves' hyperthyroidism. The CDR3 runs from the conserved cysteine through the conserved F or W. D genes are given only for firm matches. Size is stated for part of the rows, as once, few or many counts, or as a class when the clone is expanded.

v_gene	abundance	j_gene	d_gene	CDR3aa	CDR3nt
TRBV5-5	many	TRBJ2-7	TRBD1	CASSFSAGTGSYEQYF	TGTGCCAGCAGCTTCTCCGCCGGGACAGGGTCCTACGAGCAGTACTTC
TRBV6-1	many	TRBJ1-4	TRBD1	CASRTGGQEEKLFF	TGTGCCAGCAGAACAGGGGGCCAGGAAGAAAAACTGTTTTTT
TRBV29-1	once	TRBJ2-5	TRBD2	CSVGSSGRLQETQYF	TGCAGCGTTGGATCTAGCGGCAGACTGCAAGAGACCCAGTACTTC
TRBV6-1	many	TRBJ2-7	TRBD1	CASSADRGFPYEQYF	TGTGCCAGCAGTGCCGACAGGGGGTTCCCCTACGAGCAGTACTTC
TRBV6-1	many	TRBJ2-1	TRBD2	CASSYLGLAGPNEQFF	TGTGCCAGCAGTTACCTAGGACTAGCGGGCCCGAATGAGCAGTTCTTC
TRBV6-4	-	TRBJ2-2	TRBD2	CASSTGLAGGSGELFF	TGTGCCAGCAGTACCGGACTAGCGGGAGGCAGCGGGGAGCTGTTTTTT
TRBV28	few	TRBJ2-2	TRBD2	CASKLAGGPSTGELFF	TGTGCCAGCAAACTAGCGGGAGGGCCGAGCACCGGGGAGCTGTTTTTT
TRBV6-5	many	TRBJ2-7	-	CASSYPDNNYEQYF	TGTGCCAGCAGTTACCCGGACAACAACTACGAGCAGTACTTC
TRBV3-1	-	TRBJ1-6	-	CASSQGTISNSPLHF	TGTGCCAGCAGCCAAGGGACGATTTCTAATTCACCCCTCCACTTT
TRBV4-2	few	TRBJ1-4	-	CASSRTSGTPNEKLFF	TGTGCCAGCAGCCGTACCTCCGGGACACCTAATGAAAAACTGTTTTTT
TRBV28	few	TRBJ2-1	TRBD2	CAGKAAGGEVQFF	TGTGCCGGCAAGGCGGCGGGAGGTGAAGTGCAGTTCTTC
TRBV4-1	-	TRBJ2-3	TRBD2	CASSHSGGTSTDTQYF	TGCGCCAGCAGCCATTCCGGGGGGACTAGCACAGATACGCAGTATTTT
TRBV7-8	many	TRBJ1-2	TRBD1	CASSSGQGSGYTF	TGTGCCAGCAGCTCCGGACAGGGCAGTGGCTACACCTTC
TRBV2	-	TRBJ2-3	TRBD2	CASSEGGLAGGSTDTQYF	TGTGCCAGCAGTGAAGGGGGACTAGCGGGGGGGAGCACAGATACGCAGTATTTT
TRBV28	many	TRBJ2-5	TRBD2	CASSLGGRRETQYF	TGTGCCAGCAGTCTCGGGGGGAGAAGGGAGACCCAGTACTTC
TRBV7-9	many	TRBJ2-1	TRBD2	CASSSGTSGIEQFF	TGTGCCAGCAGCTCCGGGACTAGCGGGATTGAGCAGTTCTTC
TRBV19	-	TRBJ2-6	-	CATERGRRSGANVLTF	TGTGCCACAGAACGGGGAAGACGCTCTGGGGCCAACGTCCTGACTTTC
TRBV7-8	many	TRBJ2-3	TRBD2	CASSPPGLAGGHLVDTQYF	TGTGCCAGCAGTCCCCCGGGACTAGCGGGAGGGCATCTTGTAGATACGCAGTATTTT
TRBV20-1	many	TRBJ2-5	TRBD1	CSARPPTGVETQYF	TGCAGTGCTAGACCGCCGACAGGGGTGGAGACCCAGTACTTC
TRBV11-2	-	TRBJ2-5	-	CASSHRGPPRGGETQYF	TGTGCCAGCAGCCATCGGGGGCCACCCCGAGGGGGAGAGACCCAGTACTTC
TRBV10-3	-	TRBJ2-2	-	CAISESGTGELFF	TGTGCCATCAGTGAGTCGGGAACCGGGGAGCTGTTTTTT
TRBV28	many	TRBJ2-3	TRBD2	CASSPQDIQRDTDTQYF	TGTGCCAGCAGTCCCCAAGATATCCAGCGGGACACAGATACGCAGTATTTT
TRBV20-1	many	TRBJ2-7	TRBD1	CSARDWDRGIYEQYF	TGCAGTGCTAGAGACTGGGACAGGGGTATATACGAGCAGTACTTC
TRBV2	many	TRBJ1-5	-	CASSTQGPSNQPQHF	TGTGCCAGCAGTACACAGGGTCCTAGCAATCAGCCCCAGCATTTT
TRBV11-1	many	TRBJ2-1	TRBD2	CASSLGYSGRASATQFF	TGTGCCAGCAGCTTAGGGTATAGCGGGAGGGCCAGTGCTACGCAGTTCTTC
TRBV5-1	many	TRBJ2-1	TRBD2	CASSAGLAGQNEQFF	TGCGCCAGCAGCGCGGGACTAGCGGGGCAAAATGAGCAGTTCTTC
TRBV18	many	TRBJ2-1	-	CASSPWGQAYNEQFF	TGTGCCAGCTCACCATGGGGGCAGGCCTACAATGAGCAGTTCTTC
TRBV29-1	-	TRBJ2-5	-	CSGGASGVETQYF	TGCAGCGGGGGGGCTAGCGGAGTCGAGACCCAGTACTTC
TRBV12-3/TRBV12-4	many	TRBJ2-1	TRBD1	CASRSGQGRYNEQFF	TGTGCCAGCAGATCGGGACAGGGGCGTTACAATGAGCAGTTCTTC
TRBV12-3/TRBV12-4	-	TRBJ1-4	TRBD1	CASSVRTGRIGKLFF	TGTGCCAGCAGTGTGAGGACAGGACGGATTGGAAAACTGTTTTTT
TRBV18	many	TRBJ2-7	-	CASLYSGSYEQYF	TGTGCCAGCTTATACTCAGGGAGCTACGAGCAGTACTTC
TRBV6-5	-	TRBJ2-1	TRBD1	CASSYSWDRGLYNEQFF	TGTGCCAGCAGTTACTCGTGGGACAGGGGGCTATACAATGAGCAGTTCTTC
TRBV4-1	-	TRBJ2-7	-	CASSQDSADSSYEQYF	TGCGCCAGCAGCCAAGATAGCGCGGACAGCTCCTACGAGCAGTACTTC
TRBV7-2	many	TRBJ1-2	-	CASSHPRPRANYGYTF	TGTGCCAGCAGTCATCCGAGGCCCAGGGCTAACTATGGCTACACCTTC
TRBV20-1	many	TRBJ1-5	TRBD1	CSARDSGQYLLSNQPQHF	TGCAGTGCTAGAGATTCGGGACAGTACCTACTTAGCAATCAGCCCCAGCATTTT
TRBV5-1	many	TRBJ2-2	TRBD1	CASSVSGTVNTGELFF	TGCGCCAGCAGCGTCTCCGGGACAGTAAACACCGGGGAGCTGTTTTTT
TRBV28	many	TRBJ2-7	-	CASSPTSESSYEQYF	TGTGCCAGCAGCCCTACATCGGAGAGCTCCTACGAGCAGTACTTC
TRBV6-1	many	TRBJ2-1	TRBD2	CASTRLAGVYNEQFF	TGTGCCAGCACCAGACTAGCGGGAGTCTACAATGAGCAGTTCTTC
TRBV27	-	TRBJ1-6	TRBD1	CASNGLRQGLESPLHF	TGTGCCAGCAACGGCCTGAGACAGGGGTTAGAGTCACCCCTCCACTTT
TRBV6-2/TRBV6-3	-	TRBJ1-1	-	CASSPSGMNTEAFF	TGTGCCAGCAGTCCCTCCGGCATGAACACTGAAGCTTTCTTT
TRBV12-3/TRBV12-4	many	TRBJ1-2	-	CASTIGLQTYGYTF	TGTGCCAGCACTATTGGATTGCAAACCTATGGCTACACCTTC
TRBV28	many	TRBJ2-7	-	CASSVTSYEQYF	TGTGCCAGCAGTGTTACGTCCTACGAGCAGTACTTC
TRBV10-3	-	TRBJ2-2	TRBD1	CATRTGTGDTGELVF	TGTGCCACCAGGACCGGGACAGGAGACACCGGGGAGCTGGTTTTT
TRBV2	many	TRBJ2-5	TRBD2	CASSEGSSGWGQYF	TGTGCCAGCAGTGAAGGATCTAGCGGGTGGGGACAGTACTTC